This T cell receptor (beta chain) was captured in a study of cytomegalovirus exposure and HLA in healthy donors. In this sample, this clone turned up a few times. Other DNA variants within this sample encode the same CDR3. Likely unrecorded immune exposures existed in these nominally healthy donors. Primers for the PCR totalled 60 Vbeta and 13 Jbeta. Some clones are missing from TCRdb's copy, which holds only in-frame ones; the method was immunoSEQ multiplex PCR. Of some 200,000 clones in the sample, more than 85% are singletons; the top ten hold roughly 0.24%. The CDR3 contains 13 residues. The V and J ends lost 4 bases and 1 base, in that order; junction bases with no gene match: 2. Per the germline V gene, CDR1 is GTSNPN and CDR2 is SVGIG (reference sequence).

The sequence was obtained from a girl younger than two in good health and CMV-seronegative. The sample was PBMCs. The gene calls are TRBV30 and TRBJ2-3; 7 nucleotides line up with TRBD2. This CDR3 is CAWTSGGTDTQYF. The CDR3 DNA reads TGTGCCTGGACTAGCGGAGGCACAGATACGCAGTATTTT.